This entry concerns a single T cell receptor (beta chain). Antigen specificity is unknown. Trimming cost V 2 bases and J 2 bases; bases outside gene matches: 2. Germline V CDR1 and CDR2: SGHRS, YFSETQ. The CDR3 has 14 residues. This sample was taken from a study of PD-1 blockade in mismatch repair-deficient tumors. Study-level points and caveats: Tumor-resident clones, often undetectable pretreatment in blood, expanded then contracted after pembrolizumab.

TCRs were sequenced from three patients responding to pembrolizumab. Only in-frame clones appear in the TCRdb table, and some are missing; sequencing was by immunoSEQ multiplex PCR. Among 38,000 or so clones, roughly 84% were seen once, and the ten largest hold nearly 4%. The sample consisted of peripheral blood, taken about 80 weeks after starting pembrolizumab. The chain combines TRBV5-1 with TRBJ2-7; 9 positions match TRBD1. The sequence came from an adult with mismatch repair-deficient cancer. The CDR3 spells CASSLTGGPYEQYF. CDR3 nucleotide sequence: TGCGCCAGCAGCTTAACAGGGGGCCCCTACGAGCAGTACTTC. Complete variable domain (other parts from reference TRBV5-1 and TRBJ2-7): KAGVTQTPRYLIKTRGQQVTLSCSPISGHRSVSWYQQTPGQGLQFLFEYFSETQRNKGNFPGRFSGRQFSNSRSEMNVSTLELGDSALYLCASSLTGGPYEQYFGPGTRLTVT.